Listed here are 28 T cell receptor beta chains from one sample, sequenced in a study of T cell responses to AZD1222 COVID-19 vaccine. Produced via immunoSEQ multiplex PCR; TCRdb's table is partial and in-frame only. The sample consists of some 140,000 clones, 70% to 90% of them appearing once. Material: peripheral blood, obtained 28 days after the second AZD1222 dose. These receptors came from an adult who received the AZD1222 COVID-19 vaccine.

V gene TRBV30 combines with J gene TRBJ2-1; tentative D call: TRBD1 (7 bases). The germline V and J ends were trimmed by 6 bases and 4 bases, with 16 bases remaining between them. Germline CDR1 and CDR2: GTSNPN and SVGIG (reference sequence). CDR3 length: 14 amino acids. The CDR3 DNA is TGTGCCTGCCCTCAGGGGGGATCTTACAATGAGCAGTTCTTC. Its protein product is CACPQGGSYNEQFF.

The chain carries TRBV12-3 or TRBV12-4 and TRBJ1-2, with 8 bases fitting TRBD1. The CDR3 contains 13 residues. After removal of 6 bases from V and 6 bases from J, the junction contained 6 bases not matched to a gene. CDR3 residues: CASRSTGEDGYTF. The CDR3 DNA is TGTGCCAGCAGGTCGACAGGGGAGGATGGCTACACCTTC.

The V call is TRBV3-1 (or the pseudogene TRBV3-2), the J call TRBJ1-1, with D unclear. The CDR3 runs 15 residues. In germline, CDR1 is LGHDT, CDR2 YNNKEL (reference sequence). Trimming removed 0 bases from V and 1 base from J, with 9 bases in between. Here the CDR3 reads CASSQEVVSNTEAFF. CDR3 DNA sequence: TGTGCCAGCAGCCAAGAGGTGGTTTCGAACACTGAAGCTTTCTTT.

This rearrangement joins TRBV9 to TRBJ1-3; the match to TRBD1 covers 9 bases. The germline CDR1 and CDR2 sequences are SGDLS and YYNGEE. The CDR3 spans 15 residues. Trimming cost V 2 bases and J 7 bases; bases outside gene matches: 7. CDR3 amino acids: CASSVLTGGGNTIYF. CDR3 DNA: TGTGCCAGCAGCGTGCTGACAGGGGGAGGGAACACCATATATTTT.

J is TRBJ1-3 and V is TRBV19; 7 positions match TRBD1. Germline assignment: CDR1 LNHDA and CDR2 SQIVND (reference sequence). The V gene end was trimmed by 4 bases and the J gene end by 15 bases; junction bases not matched to a gene: 12. The CDR3 loop spans 13 amino acids. The CDR3: CASSTQSGTEEYF. Here the CDR3 DNA reads TGTGCCAGTAGTACCCAATCCGGGACAGAGGAATATTTT.

This chain joins TRBV7-9 and TRBJ1-5; 10 bases map to TRBD1. Losses at the gene ends were 5 bases for V and 2 bases for J; bases not matched to a gene: 12. The CDR3 is 18 residues long. Germline V CDR1 and CDR2: SEHNR, FQNEAQ (reference sequence). In DNA, the CDR3 is TGTGCCAGCAGCGCGCCGGGACAGGGGTTTAGGCGCAATCAGCCCCAGCATTTT. Protein: CASSAPGQGFRRNQPQHF. The full variable domain, completed using reference TRBV7-9 and TRBJ1-5, is DTGVSQNPRHKITKRGQNVTFRCDPISEHNRLYWYRQTLGQGPEFLTYFQNEAQLEKSRLLSDRFSAERPKGSFSTLEIQRTEQGDSAMYLCASSAPGQGFRRNQPQHFGDGTRLSIL.

The V and J genes are TRBV7-9 and TRBJ1-2, with unresolved D. V shed 5 bases and J shed 2 bases, with 12 bases lying between them. The germline CDR1 and CDR2 sequences are SEHNR and FQNEAQ (reference sequence). This CDR3 has 14 residues. The CDR3 DNA reads as TGTGCCAGCAGCCCCTCCGATAGAAACTATGGCTACACCTTC. Translating it yields CASSPSDRNYGYTF.

The rearrangement joins TRBV5-1 to TRBJ1-3; 8 nucleotides line up with TRBD1. The CDR3 contains 15 residues. Germline CDR1 SGHRS, CDR2 YFSETQ. V dropped 4 bases and J dropped 3; count of bases not matched to a gene: 6. The CDR3 DNA sequence: TGCGCCAGCAGCCTTCACGGACAGGGTGGAAACACCATATATTTT. Translation: CASSLHGQGGNTIYF.

The rearrangement joins TRBV18 to TRBJ2-2; 10 bases agree with TRBD1. The CDR3 runs 15 residues. The junction had 4 bases not matched to a gene; V was cut back by 6 bases and J by 3 bases. The germline CDR1 and CDR2 sequences are KGHSH and LQKENI. CDR3 sequence reads: CASSADRGYTGELFF. The CDR3 DNA sequence: TGTGCCAGCTCTGCGGACAGGGGGTACACCGGGGAGCTGTTTTTT.

This rearrangement joins TRBV4-3 to TRBJ1-1; the match to TRBD1 covers 9 bases. The V and J ends lost 3 bases and 1 base, in that order; junction bases with no gene match: 3. Germline CDR1 LGHNA, CDR2 YSLEER. CDR3 size: 15 residues. CDR3 in amino acids: CASSQSGQGNTEAFF. The CDR3 DNA is TGCGCCAGCAGCCAGTCGGGACAGGGGAACACTGAAGCTTTCTTT.

The chain recombines TRBV7-2 with TRBJ2-5, with D maybe TRBD1 (6 bases). This CDR3 comprises 14 residues. With 6 bases removed from V and 5 bases from J, the gap between germline ends came to 16 bases. CDR1 is SGHTA and CDR2 is FQGNSA in the germline V gene. The CDR3 spells CASSRQAPQETQYF. Here the CDR3 DNA reads TGTGCCAGCAGTCGACAGGCGCCACAGGAGACCCAGTACTTC.

V usage is TRBV7-8 and J usage is TRBJ1-2; 7 bases line up with TRBD1. There are 16 residues in the CDR3. In germline, CDR1 is SGHVS, CDR2 FQNEAQ. The ends lost 1 base at V and 2 bases at J; junction bases unmatched: 7. The CDR3 nucleotides are TGTGCCAGCAGCTTAGAAGGGCGGGGACAGAACTATGGCTACACCTTC. This translates into CASSLEGRGQNYGYTF.

The chain recombines TRBV7-8 with TRBJ1-2, with D unresolved. V was clipped by 2 bases and J by 7 bases, with 20 bases between them. The CDR3 runs to 16 residues. CDR1 is SGHVS and CDR2 is FQNEAQ in the germline V gene. The CDR3 DNA reads TGTGCCAGCAGCTTAACTCCGGACTATGGAGGTGGTGGCTACACCTTC. The encoded protein is CASSLTPDYGGGGYTF.

The rearrangement joins TRBV4-3 to TRBJ2-2; D is ambiguous. With 0 bases removed from V and 3 bases from J, the gap between germline ends came to 8 bases. The CDR3 has 15 amino acids. CDR1 and CDR2 from the germline V gene are LGHNA and YSLEER. The CDR3 loop is CASSQDAQYTGELFF. Written as DNA, the CDR3 is TGCGCCAGCAGCCAAGATGCACAGTACACCGGGGAGCTGTTTTTT.

This rearrangement joins TRBV4-2 to TRBJ1-2; the D is unclear. Germline assignment: CDR1 LGHNA and CDR2 YNFKEQ. The CDR3 extends over 15 amino acids. Trimming pared 0 bases from V and 6 bases from J, leaving 14 bases between. CDR3 sequence: CASSQDPGGRDGYTF. The CDR3 bases are TGTGCCAGCAGCCAAGATCCGGGTGGCAGAGATGGCTACACCTTC.

The chain carries TRBV7-2 and TRBJ1-2, with a weak D call TRBD1 (5 bases). Germline-derived CDR1 and CDR2 are SGHTA and FQGNSA. CDR3 length: 15 amino acids. V was cut by 4 bases and J by 4 bases, with 16 bases left in between. The CDR3 nucleotides are TGTGCCAGCAGCTCCATCCCAGGGACGGGCTATGGCTACACCTTC. Translating it yields CASSSIPGTGYGYTF.

The chain joins TRBV4-2 to TRBJ2-5, with D tentatively TRBD2 (6 bases). The CDR3 has 14 amino acids. V was cut by 5 bases and J by 2 bases, with 12 bases left in between. Germline CDR1 and CDR2: LGHNA and YNFKEQ. The CDR3, as DNA: TGTGCCAGCAGCATGCGACTAGTTCAAGAGACCCAGTACTTC. It codes for CASSMRLVQETQYF.

The V gene is TRBV6-2 or TRBV6-3, the J gene TRBJ2-6; the D call may be TRBD1 or TRBD2 (5 bases each). The CDR3 spans 17 residues. V shed 3 bases and J shed 4 bases, with 16 bases lying between them. Germline assignment: CDR1 MNHEY and CDR2 SVGEGT. The DNA of the CDR3 is TGTGCCAGCAGTTATGGGGGAAAGGACGGCGGGGCCAACGTCCTGACTTTC. Translating it yields CASSYGGKDGGANVLTF.

The gene calls are TRBV6-5 and TRBJ1-5; 7 nucleotides align to TRBD1. The CDR3 length is 14 residues. The V segment lost 6 bases and the J segment 5 bases; nucleotides outside the gene matches: 7. CDR1 is MNHEY, CDR2 SVGAGI, per germline. The CDR3 sequence: CASRGRGEYQPQHF. The CDR3 nucleotides are TGTGCCAGCAGGGGCAGGGGGGAGTATCAGCCCCAGCATTTT.

CDR3 in DNA: TGTGCCAGCAGCTTAGGCGTTGCCGATGAAAAACTGTTTTTT. Residues: CASSLGVADEKLFF. The V gene is TRBV7-9, the J gene TRBJ1-4, with unresolved D. This CDR3 has 14 residues. The V end was cut by 1 base, the J end by 6 bases, with 9 bases between. From germline, CDR1 is SEHNR and CDR2 FQNEAQ (reference sequence).

This clone has a single count. The chain links TRBV7-2 to TRBJ2-1; weak D call: TRBD1 (5 bases). Per germline, CDR1 SGHTA and CDR2 FQGNSA. The CDR3 totals 14 residues. V was cut by 7 bases and J by 2 bases, with 12 bases left in between. The CDR3 reads CASTQGGTYNEQFF. Written as DNA, the CDR3 is TGTGCCAGCACCCAGGGTGGGACCTACAATGAGCAGTTCTTC.

The J gene is TRBJ1-1, the V gene TRBV24-1; TRBD1 matches 9 bases. After removal of 3 bases from V and 9 bases from J, the junction contained 4 bases not matched to a gene. The CDR3 consists of 13 residues. Germline CDR1 reads KGHDR; CDR2 reads SFDVKD. The chain's CDR3 is CATSDANRGQAFF. The CDR3, as DNA: TGTGCCACCAGTGATGCCAACAGGGGGCAAGCTTTCTTT.

The chain recombines TRBV5-8 with TRBJ2-3, with 7 bases that match TRBD2. The CDR3 is 14 residues long. After removal of 4 bases from V and 0 bases from J, the junction contained 2 bases not matched to a gene. Germline V CDR1 and CDR2: SGHTS, YDEGEE. The CDR3 region is CASSPGGSTDTQYF. The CDR3 bases are TGTGCCAGCAGCCCCGGGGGGAGCACAGATACGCAGTATTTT.

The V gene is TRBV21-1, the J gene TRBJ1-2; TRBD1 reflects the table's D call only, with no check against the DNA. TRBV21-1 is described as a pseudogene. This CDR3 comprises 20 residues. CDR3 bases: TGTGCCAGCAGCACGGACAGGGGCGCGACCCGAGCGGCGGGTAACTATGGCTACACCTTC. It encodes CASSTDRGATRAAGNYGYTF.

This chain joins TRBV25-1 and TRBJ1-1, with 7 bases aligning to TRBD1. The J segment lost 5 bases and the V segment lost 3 bases, leaving 9 bases of the junction unmatched. The CDR3 contains 15 residues. Germline V gene lookup returns CDR1 MGHDK and CDR2 SYGVNS. CDR3: CASSDSGRGDTEAFF. The CDR3 DNA sequence: TGTGCCAGCAGTGATAGCGGCAGGGGGGATACTGAAGCTTTCTTT. The full variable domain, its missing parts supplied by reference TRBV25-1 and TRBJ1-1, is EADIYQTPRYLVIGTGKKITLECSQTMGHDKMYWYQQDPGMELHLIHYSYGVNSTEKGDLSSESTVSRIRTEHFPLTLESARPSHTSQYLCASSDSGRGDTEAFFGQGTRLTVV.

The gene calls are TRBV7-8 and TRBJ2-6; D uncertain. This CDR3 spans 15 amino acids. The germline V and J ends were trimmed by 3 bases and 0 bases, with 6 bases remaining between them. Germline V gives CDR1 SGHVS, CDR2 FQNEAQ. The CDR3 reads CASSFSGSGANVLTF. The CDR3 DNA reads TGTGCCAGCAGCTTTTCCGGCTCTGGGGCCAACGTCCTGACTTTC.

This chain joins TRBV5-1 and TRBJ1-2; D possibly corresponds to TRBD1 (6 bases). The CDR3 is 12 residues long. The germline CDR1 and CDR2 sequences are SGHRS and YFSETQ. V was shortened by 4 bases and J by 5 bases, with 9 bases between the two germline ends. This CDR3 reads CASSQDSYGYTF. The CDR3 nucleotides are TGCGCCAGCAGCCAGGACAGTTATGGCTACACCTTC.

The J gene is TRBJ1-1, the V gene TRBV5-5; 8 bases fit TRBD1. Losses at the gene ends were 5 bases for V and 3 bases for J; bases not matched to a gene: 6. Germline-derived CDR1 and CDR2 are SGHKS and YYEKEE (reference sequence). The CDR3 has 14 amino acids. The CDR3 coding sequence is TGTGCCAGCAGTCACGGGACAGGTTACACTGAAGCTTTCTTT. It is translated as CASSHGTGYTEAFF. The full variable domain, in which reference TRBV5-5 and TRBJ1-1 provide the parts outside the CDR3, is DAGVTQSPTHLIKTRGQQVTLRCSPISGHKSVSWYQQVLGQGPQFIFQYYEKEERGRGNFPDRFSARQFPNYSSELNVNALLLGDSALYLCASSHGTGYTEAFFGQGTRLTVV.